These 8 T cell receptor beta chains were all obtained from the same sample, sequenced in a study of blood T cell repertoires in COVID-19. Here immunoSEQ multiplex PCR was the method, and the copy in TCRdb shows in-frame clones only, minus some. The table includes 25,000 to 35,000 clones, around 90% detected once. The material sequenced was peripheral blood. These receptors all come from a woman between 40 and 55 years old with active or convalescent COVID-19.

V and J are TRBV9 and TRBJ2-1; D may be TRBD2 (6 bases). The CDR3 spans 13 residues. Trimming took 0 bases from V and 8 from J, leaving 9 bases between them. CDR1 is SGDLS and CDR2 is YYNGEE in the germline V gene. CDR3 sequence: CASSVVGSHEQFF. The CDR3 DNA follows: TGTGCCAGCAGCGTAGTCGGGAGCCATGAGCAGTTCTTC. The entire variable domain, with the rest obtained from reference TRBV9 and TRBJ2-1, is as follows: DSGVTQTPKHLITATGQRVTLRCSPRSGDLSVYWYQQSLDQGLQFLIQYYNGEERAKGNILERFSAQQFPDLHSELNLSSLELGDSALYFCASSVVGSHEQFFGPGTRLTVL.

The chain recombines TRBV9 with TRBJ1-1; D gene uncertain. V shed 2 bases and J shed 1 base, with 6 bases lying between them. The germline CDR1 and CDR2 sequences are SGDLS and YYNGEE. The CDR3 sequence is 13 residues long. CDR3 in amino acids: CASSVSGNTEAFF. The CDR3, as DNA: TGTGCCAGCAGCGTTTCCGGGAACACTGAAGCTTTCTTT.

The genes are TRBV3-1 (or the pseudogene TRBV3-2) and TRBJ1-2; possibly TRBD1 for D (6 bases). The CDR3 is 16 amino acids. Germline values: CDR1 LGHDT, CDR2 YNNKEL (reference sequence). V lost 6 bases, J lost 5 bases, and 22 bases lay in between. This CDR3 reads CASSRGGGRLGYGYTF. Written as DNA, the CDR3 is TGTGCCAGCAGTAGGGGAGGGGGAAGGCTTGGGTATGGCTACACCTTC.

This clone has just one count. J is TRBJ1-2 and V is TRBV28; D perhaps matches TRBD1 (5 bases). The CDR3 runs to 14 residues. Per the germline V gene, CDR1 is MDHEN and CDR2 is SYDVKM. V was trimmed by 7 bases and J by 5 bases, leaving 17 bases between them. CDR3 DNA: TGTGCCAGCATCCAAACCGGGGGGTGGTATGGCTACACCTTC. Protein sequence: CASIQTGGWYGYTF.

CDR3 bases: TGTGCTAGTGGTCTCGGACAGGGGGCCTACTATGGCTACACCTTC. Translation: CASGLGQGAYYGYTF. The chain combines TRBV12-5 with TRBJ1-2; 11 bases fit TRBD1. Germline-derived CDR1 and CDR2 are LGHNT and FRNRAP. V gave up 5 bases and J gave up 3 bases; unmatched junction bases: 5. The CDR3 extends over 15 amino acids. Filled out from reference TRBV12-5 and TRBJ1-2, the complete variable domain reads DARVTQTPRHKVTEMGQEVTMRCQPILGHNTVFWYRQTMMQGLELLAYFRNRAPLDDSGMPKDRFSAEMPDATLATLKIQPSEPRDSAVYFCASGLGQGAYYGYTFGSGTRLTVV.

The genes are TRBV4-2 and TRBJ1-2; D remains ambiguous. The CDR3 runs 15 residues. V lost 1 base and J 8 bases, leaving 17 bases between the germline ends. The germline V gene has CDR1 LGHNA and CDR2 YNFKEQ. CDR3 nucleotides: TGTGCCAGCAGCCAAGGGCCTCGCTCGGCGGGGGGCTACACCTTC. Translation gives CASSQGPRSAGGYTF.

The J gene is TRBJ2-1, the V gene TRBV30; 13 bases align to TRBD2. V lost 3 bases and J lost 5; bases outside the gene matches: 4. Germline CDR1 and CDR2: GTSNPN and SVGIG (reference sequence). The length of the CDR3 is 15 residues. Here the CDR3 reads CAWSLGLAGNNEQFF. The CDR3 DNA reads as TGTGCCTGGAGCCTGGGACTAGCGGGGAACAATGAGCAGTTCTTC.

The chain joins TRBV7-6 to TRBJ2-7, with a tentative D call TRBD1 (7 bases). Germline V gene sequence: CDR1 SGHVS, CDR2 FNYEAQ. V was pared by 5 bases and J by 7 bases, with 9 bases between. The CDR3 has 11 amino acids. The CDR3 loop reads CASSPGGEQYF. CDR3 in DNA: TGTGCCAGCAGCCCAGGGGGGGAGCAGTACTTC.